Listed here are 20 T cell receptor beta chains from one sample, sequenced in a study of T cell responses to AZD1222 COVID-19 vaccine. Produced via immunoSEQ multiplex PCR; TCRdb's table is partial and in-frame only. Among 200,000 to 250,000 clones, about 94% were seen once, and the ten largest hold approximately 1.7%. Source: peripheral blood, taken 28 days after the second dose of the MenACWY control vaccine. The receptors stem from an adult who received the MenACWY meningococcal vaccine as a control.

This clone has only a few counts. V gene TRBV2 combines with J gene TRBJ1-1; the match to TRBD1 covers 7 bases. Germline V lookup: CDR1 SNHLY, CDR2 FYNNEI. The CDR3 is 15 amino acids. Trimming at V came to 2 bases and at J to 0 bases, leaving 3 bases not matched to a gene. In nucleotides, the CDR3 is TGTGCCAGCAGTGAATGGACAGGTATGAACACTGAAGCTTTCTTT. Its translation is CASSEWTGMNTEAFF.

The chain has TRBV5-6 and TRBJ1-4; weak D call: TRBD1 (5 bases). Germline V gives CDR1 SGHDT, CDR2 YYEEEE. Trimming left V 0 bases short and J 3 bases short, with 6 bases between. CDR3 length: 14 residues. CDR3: CASSLGGANEKLFF. CDR3 DNA sequence: TGTGCCAGCAGCTTGGGAGGGGCTAATGAAAAACTGTTTTTT. Combining the CDR3 with reference TRBV5-6 and TRBJ1-4 gives the whole variable domain DAGVTQSPTHLIKTRGQQVTLRCSPKSGHDTVSWYQQALGQGPQFIFQYYEEEERQRGNFPDRFSGHQFPNYSSELNVNALLLGDSALYLCASSLGGANEKLFFGSGTQLSVL.

The J gene is TRBJ1-6, the V gene TRBV5-5, with 7 bases lining up with TRBD1. This CDR3 is 15 amino acids long. Trimming cost V 4 bases and J 4 bases; bases outside gene matches: 5. CDR1 SGHKS and CDR2 YYEKEE come from the germline V gene (reference sequence). CDR3 sequence reads: CASSPRQGYNSPLHF. CDR3 DNA sequence: TGTGCCAGCAGCCCCCGACAGGGATATAATTCACCCCTCCACTTT.

A word on this clone: Additional DNA sequences in this sample encode the identical CDR3. The chain joins TRBV9 to TRBJ2-3; the D is unclear. With 0 bases removed from V and 5 bases from J, the gap between germline ends came to 4 bases. Germline V gives CDR1 SGDLS, CDR2 YYNGEE. The CDR3 is made up of 12 amino acids. The DNA of the CDR3 is TGTGCCAGCAGCGTAGGAGGAGATACGCAGTATTTT. Protein product: CASSVGGDTQYF.

The genes are TRBV27 and TRBJ2-6; 7 bases line up with TRBD1. The germline V gene has CDR1 MNHEY and CDR2 SMNVEV (reference sequence). The CDR3 sequence is 16 residues long. J was trimmed by 0 bases and V by 7 bases; bases with no gene match: 6. CDR3 DNA sequence: TGTGCCAGCAAACTACAGGGGAACTCTGGGGCCAACGTCCTGACTTTC. It is translated as CASKLQGNSGANVLTF.

This clone turned up a few times. The gene calls are TRBV4-1 and TRBJ1-1, with D possibly matching TRBD1 (6 bases). The CDR3 runs to 15 residues. Deletions cut 5 bases from V and 1 base from J, with 14 bases between. The germline gives CDR1 MGHRA, CDR2 YSYEKL. CDR3 sequence: CASSDTGTWNTEAFF. CDR3 coding DNA: TGCGCCAGCAGCGACACCGGGACATGGAACACTGAAGCTTTCTTT.

This clone was counted a single time. V usage is TRBV6-5 and J usage is TRBJ1-2; 12 bases are a match to TRBD1. The germline V gene encodes CDR1 MNHEY and CDR2 SVGAGI. The trim removed 2 bases at V and 5 bases at J, leaving 6 bases unmatched. The CDR3 consists of 16 residues. CDR3 nucleotides: TGTGCCAGCAGTTACGGGACAGGGGGCGGAAGGTATGGCTACACCTTC. This sequence encodes CASSYGTGGGRYGYTF.

The chain employs TRBV10-3 and TRBJ1-1; the match to TRBD1 covers 7 bases. The CDR3 has 13 residues. The germline gives CDR1 ENHRY, CDR2 SYGVKD. Losses at the gene ends were 10 bases for V and 4 bases for J; bases not matched to a gene: 9. CDR3 loop: CATESTGLTEAFF. The CDR3, as DNA: TGTGCCACCGAGTCGACAGGGCTCACTGAAGCTTTCTTT.

The chain joins TRBV18 to TRBJ2-2; D remains ambiguous. Germline V lookup: CDR1 KGHSH, CDR2 LQKENI. The CDR3 has 14 amino acids. Trimming shortened V by 8 bases and J by 1 base, and 11 bases separated the two germline ends. In DNA, the CDR3 is TGTGCCAGCCAGGAGTTCGAGAACACCGGGGAGCTGTTTTTT. Protein: CASQEFENTGELFF. Variable domain in full (rest from reference TRBV18 and TRBJ2-2): NAGVMQNPRHLVRRRGQEARLRCSPMKGHSHVYWYRQLPEEGLKFMVYLQKENIIDESGMPKERFSAEFPKEGPSILRIQQVVRGDSAAYFCASQEFENTGELFFGEGSRLTVL.

Only one count was recorded for this clone. V and J are TRBV6-5 and TRBJ1-5; D is uncertain. The germline V gene has CDR1 MNHEY and CDR2 SVGAGI. Trimming took 6 bases from V and 0 from J, leaving 12 bases between them. The CDR3 totals 15 residues. CDR3 protein: CASRWTVYSNQPQHF. CDR3 in DNA: TGTGCCAGCAGATGGACGGTTTATAGCAATCAGCCCCAGCATTTT.

The CDR3 spells CASSYSGRLYEQYF. In DNA form, the CDR3 reads TGTGCCAGCAGTTACTCAGGACGCCTCTACGAGCAGTACTTC. The rearrangement links TRBV6-5 to TRBJ2-7, with no clear D. The germline V and J ends were trimmed by 0 bases and 3 bases, with 9 bases remaining between them. Germline loops: CDR1 MNHEY, CDR2 SVGAGI. This CDR3 is 14 amino acids long.

The rearrangement links TRBV30 to TRBJ1-2, with D perhaps matching TRBD1 (5 bases). The germline CDR1 and CDR2 sequences are GTSNPN and SVGIG (reference sequence). The CDR3 extends over 12 amino acids. DNA of the CDR3: TGTGCTCGGCATGAGGGGCACTATGGCTACACCTTC. Its translation is CARHEGHYGYTF. The full variable domain, with the rest looked up from reference TRBV30 and TRBJ1-2, is SQTIHQWPATLVQPVGSPLSLECTVEGTSNPNLYWYRQAAGRGLQLLFYSVGIGQISSEVPQNLSASRPQDRQFILSSKKLLLSDSGFYLCARHEGHYGYTFGSGTRLTVV.

CDR3 in DNA: TGTGCCAGCAGCCAAGGGGGTGAGAATGAAAAACTGTTTTTT. This translates into CASSQGGENEKLFF. The J gene is TRBJ1-4, the V gene TRBV3-1 (or the pseudogene TRBV3-2), with D unclear. V shed 1 base and J shed 5 bases, with 8 bases lying between them. CDR3 size: 14 residues. Germline V lookup: CDR1 LGHDT, CDR2 YNNKEL (reference sequence).

The CDR3 nucleotides are TGCAGCGTGGAGACAACCGAGCAGTACTTC. As protein: CSVETTEQYF. This chain joins TRBV29-1 and TRBJ2-7; D gene uncertain. From germline, CDR1 is SQVTM and CDR2 ANQGSEA. Trimming left V 6 bases short and J 6 bases short, with 9 bases between. The CDR3 contains 10 residues.

The chain couples TRBV18 to TRBJ1-5; D uncertain. The CDR3 runs 13 residues. Germline V gene lookup returns CDR1 KGHSH and CDR2 LQKENI. The ends were cut back, 1 base at V and 5 bases at J, with 6 bases in the middle. The CDR3 DNA reads TGTGCCAGCTCACCACAAAAGGATCAGCCCCAGCATTTT. Encoded protein: CASSPQKDQPQHF.

Points on this clone: One junction end disagrees with the germline gene, perhaps due to a read error. This chain links TRBV9 with TRBJ2-7, with no clear D. CDR1 and CDR2 from the germline V gene are SGDLS and YYNGEE. This CDR3 has 11 residues. CDR3 nucleotide sequence: TGTGCCAGCAGCTCCCGTTTAGGGTTGGTCTTC. Translated: CASSSRLGLVF.

The V gene is TRBV5-1, the J gene TRBJ1-3; 8 bases are a match to TRBD1. The CDR3 runs to 14 residues. The germline gives CDR1 SGHRS, CDR2 YFSETQ. Trimming at V came to 5 bases and at J to 8 bases, leaving 9 bases not matched to a gene. The CDR3 DNA sequence: TGCGCCAGCAGAAACGGACAGGGCTGGGACACCATATATTTT. It is translated as CASRNGQGWDTIYF.

The gene calls are TRBV5-1 and TRBJ2-1, with 7 bases aligning to TRBD1. Germline V CDR1 and CDR2: SGHRS, YFSETQ. The V gene end was trimmed by 4 bases and the J gene end by 7 bases; junction bases not matched to a gene: 2. The CDR3 runs to 12 residues. The DNA for the CDR3 is TGCGCCAGCAGCCTGACAGGGAATGAGCAGTTCTTC. It specifies CASSLTGNEQFF.

The genes are TRBV2 and TRBJ2-1; D is uncertain. The CDR3 totals 13 residues. Trimming removed 1 base at V and 2 bases at J, with 3 bases between. CDR1 is SNHLY, CDR2 FYNNEI, per germline. The CDR3 is CASSEDPYNEQFF. The CDR3 nucleotides are TGTGCCAGCAGTGAAGACCCCTACAATGAGCAGTTCTTC.

This clone was seen just once. The chain links TRBV30 to TRBJ2-7, with 10 bases matching TRBD2. Losses at the gene ends were 2 bases for V and 3 bases for J; bases not matched to a gene: 4. The germline gives CDR1 GTSNPN, CDR2 SVGIG (reference sequence). This CDR3 has 14 amino acids. This CDR3 is CAWSPASGGYEQYF. For the CDR3, the DNA is TGTGCCTGGAGTCCGGCTAGCGGGGGCTACGAGCAGTACTTC.